This T cell receptor beta chain was identified during a study of shared T cell receptors in the human thymus (dated by TCRdb to the early 2020s). Context from the whole study: The study examined how the human thymus generates shared, self-reactive T-cell receptor alpha chains.

On this clone: The specificity of this receptor is unknown. The sample holds no much larger clone one base away, and base qualities are not on file.

The library was prepared using the immunoSEQ multiplex PCR assay. What TCRdb holds here is the immuneACCESS table cut down to in-frame rearrangements. Part of the clones is not present; checked against another copy, under half of the missing clones reflect an unresolved V gene, and the others are unexplained. The table for this sample lists 650,000 to 950,000 clones; approximately 83% of them were counted only once. The ten largest clones take up more than 0.01% of the sample. Inclusive of the bounding cysteine and phenylalanine, the CDR3 is 14 residues long. Solely the CDR3 DNA is kept, with 42 bases framed from the first base. CDR1 and CDR2 are read off the germline V gene (reference sequence) as MNHEY and SMNVEV. Deletion took 6 bases off V and 0 bases off J, with a span of 12 bases between the germline ends. This sample also appeared in a second study, on human thymus T cells. The second publication reports: The donors were immunologically healthy infants in Finland who had open corrective cardiac surgery for congenital heart defects. Thymus tissue was collected as surgical resects that were removed during corrective cardiac surgery. V and J gene segment usage appeared biased in both thymic and peripheral blood repertoires. According to the related research, thymic TCR repertoires were highly overlapping among unrelated individuals. The study characterized TCR alpha and beta repertoires from about 8 infant thymus samples and a few related peripheral blood samples. Donor ages ranging from roughly 6 to 244 days were recorded, and over 5 male and a couple of female infants were included in the cohort. Thymocytes were released mechanically from tissue and stored at -70 °C as pellets of roughly 9-31 million cells. A QIAsymphony instrument was used to extract genomic DNA from the frozen cell pellets. The immunoSEQ multiplex PCR assay was used to amplify the TCRB and TCRAD loci from a standardized quantity of quality-controlled genomic DNA. The amplicons covered the V(D)J region and were long enough to include the CDR3 and to identify the V and J genes. Through the commercial immunoSEQ service, the amplicons were sequenced on an Illumina platform. Corrections for primer bias and sequencing errors followed previously described methods, while TCRAD and TCRB definitions were based on the IMGT database. The repertoires were analysed using immunoSEQ Analyzer 3.0 and VDJTools for basic statistics, V/J segment usage, diversity estimates, rarefaction and pairwise overlap. Chao1, ChaoE, Efron-Thisted, Shannon and inverse Simpson indices were used to estimate diversity, which was also estimated on datasets down-sampled to the smallest sample. Repertoire overlap used strict matching of CDR3 nucleotide sequence, V gene and J gene, with Jaccard-based multidimensional scaling clustering. On average, thymus samples yielded roughly 770,000 unique TCRB clonotypes, whereas blood samples yielded some 92,000.

The specimen sequenced was thymocytes. The rearranged segments are TRBV27 and TRBJ2-7; D gene: possibly TRBD1, on 5 matching bases. This receptor was obtained from a girl under two years old with a congenital heart defect. Donor details come from another sample of the same person, matched by shared clones. CDR3 sequence: CASRLTVSSYEQYF. The bases are TGTGCCAGCAGGTTGACAGTAAGCTCCTACGAGCAGTACTTC.